These 4 T cell receptor beta chains were all obtained from the same sample, sequenced in a study of T cells in Graves' hyperthyroidism and ophthalmopathy. Amplification of TCR beta CDR3 regions used RNA as the template. Carried out on the TCR CDR3, a first-round RT-PCR used the HTBI primer set. TCRdb re-analysed the multiplex PCR reads in MiXCR, keeping a single row per CDR3 protein. The sample lists 500,000 to 550,000 distinct CDR3 sequences, less than 20% occurring once. The source material was blood. The receptors were sampled from a man between 40 and 49 years old with Graves' ophthalmopathy.

Many counts were recorded for this clonotype. V gene TRBV2 combines with J gene TRBJ2-3; 8 nucleotides match TRBD2. The CDR3 totals 14 residues. V trimming: 6 bases; J trimming: 4 bases; junction bases outside the gene matches: 6. Looked up from germline, CDR1 is SNHLY and CDR2 is FYNNEI. For the CDR3, the DNA is TGTGCCAGCAGGGCGGGAGGAAACGCAGATACGCAGTATTTT. This codes for CASRAGGNADTQYF.

The rearrangement links TRBV19 to TRBJ2-1; 8 nucleotides line up with TRBD2. Germline lookup yields CDR1 LNHDA and CDR2 SQIVND (reference sequence). V trimming: 0 bases; J trimming: 6 bases; junction bases outside the gene matches: 10. The CDR3 runs to 17 residues. Here the CDR3 DNA reads TGTGCCAGTAGTATAGATACCGGGGCGGGAGGACGCAATGAGCAGTTCTTC. It translates to CASSIDTGAGGRNEQFF.

This clonotype has a handful of counts. The V and J genes are TRBV27 and TRBJ1-6; D might be TRBD1 (5 bases). Trimming took 5 bases from V and 1 from J, leaving 18 bases between them. The CDR3 loop spans 18 amino acids. CDR1 and CDR2 (germline): MNHEY, SMNVEV (reference sequence). The CDR3 sequence: CASSLRNRPGSYNSPLHF. For the CDR3, the DNA is TGTGCCAGCAGTCTTCGGAACAGGCCTGGGTCCTATAATTCACCCCTCCACTTT.

This clonotype was detected only a few times. This chain connects TRBV7-3 to TRBJ1-5, with 9 bases lining up with TRBD1. CDR1 and CDR2 from the germline V gene are SGHTA and FQGTGA. The CDR3 is made up of 14 amino acids. Germline trimming cut 7 bases from V and 13 bases from J; bases unmatched to any gene: 14. CDR3 DNA sequence: TGTGCCAGCAATTCCGGGACAGGGCGATTAAAGCAGCATTTT. Translated, it gives CASNSGTGRLKQHF.